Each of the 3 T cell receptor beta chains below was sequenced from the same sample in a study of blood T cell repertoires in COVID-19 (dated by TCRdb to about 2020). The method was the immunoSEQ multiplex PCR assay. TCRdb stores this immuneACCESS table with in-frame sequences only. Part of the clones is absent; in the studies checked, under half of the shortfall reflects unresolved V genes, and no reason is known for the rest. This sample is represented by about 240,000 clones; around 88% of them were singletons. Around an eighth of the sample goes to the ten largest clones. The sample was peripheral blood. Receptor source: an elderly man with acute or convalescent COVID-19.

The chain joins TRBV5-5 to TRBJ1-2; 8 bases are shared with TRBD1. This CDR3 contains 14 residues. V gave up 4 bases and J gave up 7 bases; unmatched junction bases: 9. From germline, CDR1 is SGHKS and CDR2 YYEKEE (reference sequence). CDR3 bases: TGTGCCAGCAGCGGCCGACAGGGGATCGGTGGCTACACCTTC. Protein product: CASSGRQGIGGYTF. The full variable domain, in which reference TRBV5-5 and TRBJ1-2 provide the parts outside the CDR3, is DAGVTQSPTHLIKTRGQQVTLRCSPISGHKSVSWYQQVLGQGPQFIFQYYEKEERGRGNFPDRFSARQFPNYSSELNVNALLLGDSALYLCASSGRQGIGGYTFGSGTRLTVV.

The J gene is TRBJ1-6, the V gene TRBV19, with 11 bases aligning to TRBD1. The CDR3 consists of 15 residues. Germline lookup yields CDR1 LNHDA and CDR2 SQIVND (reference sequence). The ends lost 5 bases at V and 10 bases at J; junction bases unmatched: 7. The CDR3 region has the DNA TGTGCCAGTAGTCCCCGGGACAGGGGGAACTCACCCCTCCACTTT. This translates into CASSPRDRGNSPLHF.

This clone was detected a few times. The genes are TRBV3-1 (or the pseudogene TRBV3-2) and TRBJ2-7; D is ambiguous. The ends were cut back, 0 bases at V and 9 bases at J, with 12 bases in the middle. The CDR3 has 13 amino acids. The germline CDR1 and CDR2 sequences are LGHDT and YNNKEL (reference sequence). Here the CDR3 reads CASSQDPATGQYF. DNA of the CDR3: TGTGCCAGCAGCCAAGATCCCGCCACCGGGCAGTACTTC.